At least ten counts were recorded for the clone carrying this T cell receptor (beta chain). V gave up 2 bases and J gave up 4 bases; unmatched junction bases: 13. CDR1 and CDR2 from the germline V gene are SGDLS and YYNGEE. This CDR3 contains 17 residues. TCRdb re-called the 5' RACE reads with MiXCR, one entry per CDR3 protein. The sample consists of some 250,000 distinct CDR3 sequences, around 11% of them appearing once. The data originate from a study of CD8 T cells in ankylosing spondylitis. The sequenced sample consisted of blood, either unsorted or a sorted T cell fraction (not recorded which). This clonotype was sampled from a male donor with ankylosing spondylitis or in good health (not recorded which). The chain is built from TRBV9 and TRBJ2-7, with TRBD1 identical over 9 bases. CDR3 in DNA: TGTGCCAGCAGCGTCCTACCATTGGGACAGGGTGGTTACGAGCAGTACTTC. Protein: CASSVLPLGQGGYEQYF.